Detailed here is one T cell receptor (beta chain). Its antigen is not identified. This sample was included in a study of T cell responses to AZD1222 COVID-19 vaccine. General study results and limits: Samples come after the peak T cell response, not at day 14.

This table comes from immunoSEQ multiplex PCR, and its TCRdb copy is limited to in-frame clones, with some not included. Of some 130,000 clones detected, roughly 89% appear once; the ten largest clones hold 1.9%. Trimming cost V 6 bases and J 0 bases, with 6 bases left between them. Germline CDR1 MNHEY, CDR2 SVGAGI. The CDR3 extends over 13 amino acids. The chain links TRBV6-5 to TRBJ1-5, with unresolved D. This clonotype was obtained from an adult in good health. Material: peripheral blood, obtained on day 0 of AZD1222 vaccination. The CDR3: CASRYTSNQPQHF. The CDR3 DNA is TGTGCCAGCAGATATACTAGCAATCAGCCCCAGCATTTT.